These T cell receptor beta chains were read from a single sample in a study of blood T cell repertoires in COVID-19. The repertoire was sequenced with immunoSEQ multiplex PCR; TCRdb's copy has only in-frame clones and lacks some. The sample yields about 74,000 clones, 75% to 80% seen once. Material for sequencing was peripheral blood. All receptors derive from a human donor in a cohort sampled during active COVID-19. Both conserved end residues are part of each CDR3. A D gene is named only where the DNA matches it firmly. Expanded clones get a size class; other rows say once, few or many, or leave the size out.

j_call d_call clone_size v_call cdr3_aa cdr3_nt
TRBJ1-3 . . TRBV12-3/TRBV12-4 CASSLDSGNTIYF TGTGCCAGCAGTTTAGACAGTGGAAACACCATATATTTT
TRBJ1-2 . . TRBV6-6 CASTTGPYGYTF TGTGCCAGCACCACTGGTCCGTATGGCTACACCTTC
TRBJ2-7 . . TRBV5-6 CASSLGQGGYEQYF TGTGCCAGCAGCTTGGGGCAGGGGGGCTACGAGCAGTACTTC
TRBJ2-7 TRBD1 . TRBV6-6 CASTAGTGDYEQYF TGTGCCAGCACTGCCGGGACAGGGGACTACGAGCAGTACTTC
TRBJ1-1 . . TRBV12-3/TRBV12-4 CASSSRGGTEAFF TGTGCCAGCAGTTCAAGAGGGGGCACTGAAGCTTTCTTT
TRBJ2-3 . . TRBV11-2 CASSRGDTQYF TGTGCCAGCAGTCGGGGAGATACGCAGTATTTT
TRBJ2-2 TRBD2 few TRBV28 CASSLIAGAGELFF TGTGCCAGCAGTTTGATAGCGGGAGCCGGGGAGCTGTTTTTT
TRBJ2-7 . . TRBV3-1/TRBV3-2 CASSKQTSANEQYF TGTGCCAGCAGCAAACAGACGTCAGCCAATGAGCAGTACTTC
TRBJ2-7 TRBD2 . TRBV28 CASRLIGLAGTYEQYF TGTGCCAGCAGGCTGATAGGACTAGCGGGAACCTACGAGCAGTACTTC
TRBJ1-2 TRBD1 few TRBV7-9 CASTSGTGDGYTF TGTGCCAGCACCTCCGGGACAGGGGATGGCTACACCTTC
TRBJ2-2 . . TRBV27 CASSFGDRYTGELFF TGTGCCAGCAGTTTCGGTGACAGATACACCGGGGAGCTGTTTTTT
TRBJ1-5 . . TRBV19 CASSPTGNQPQHF TGTGCCAGTAGTCCGACAGGCAATCAGCCCCAGCATTTT
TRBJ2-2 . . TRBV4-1 CASSQVNANTGELFF TGCGCCAGCAGCCAAGTCAATGCGAACACCGGGGAGCTGTTTTTT
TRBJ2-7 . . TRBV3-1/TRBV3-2 CASSQESVPYEQYF TGTGCCAGCAGCCAAGAATCTGTTCCCTACGAGCAGTACTTC
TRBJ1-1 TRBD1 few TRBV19 CASSPGQGMNTEAFF TGTGCCAGTAGTCCCGGACAGGGAATGAACACTGAAGCTTTCTTT
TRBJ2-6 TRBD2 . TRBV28 CASLSGTGANVLTF TGTGCCAGCCTTAGCGGGACTGGGGCCAACGTCCTGACTTTC
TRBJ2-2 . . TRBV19 CASSSRQLGGELFF TGTGCCAGTAGTTCGAGACAGCTTGGCGGGGAGCTGTTTTTT
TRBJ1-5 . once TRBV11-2 CASSLAGSGQPQHF TGTGCCAGCAGCTTAGCAGGGTCCGGTCAGCCCCAGCATTTT
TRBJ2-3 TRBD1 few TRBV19 CASNPGTGGPPPTDTQYF TGTGCCTCAAATCCAGGGACAGGGGGCCCTCCCCCCACAGATACGCAGTATTTT
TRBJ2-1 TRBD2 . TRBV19 CASSRTSGGDNEQFF TGTGCCAGTAGCAGGACTAGCGGAGGGGACAATGAGCAGTTCTTC
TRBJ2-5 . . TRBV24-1 CATSLGETQYF TGTGCCACCAGTTTGGGCGAGACCCAGTACTTC
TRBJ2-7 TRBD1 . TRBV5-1 CASSLGTGTGFSEQYF TGCGCCAGCAGCTTGGGGACCGGGACAGGGTTTTCCGAGCAGTACTTC
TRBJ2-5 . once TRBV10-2 CASSENSVGQETQYF TGCGCCAGCAGTGAGAATAGCGTGGGCCAAGAGACCCAGTACTTC
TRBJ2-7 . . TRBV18 CASSPRRERGYEQYF TGTGCCAGCTCACCCCGACGGGAGAGGGGCTACGAGCAGTACTTC
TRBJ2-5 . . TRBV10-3 CAISGSGETQYF TGTGCCATCAGTGGGAGTGGTGAGACCCAGTACTTC
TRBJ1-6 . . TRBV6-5 CASSLQGYSPLHF TGTGCCAGCAGTCTACAGGGTTATTCACCCCTCCACTTT
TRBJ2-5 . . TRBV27 CASSLSPSGETQYF TGTGCCAGCAGTTTATCGCCCAGCGGGGAGACCCAGTACTTC
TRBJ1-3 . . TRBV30 CAWSRSIGAGNTIYF TGTGCCTGGAGTCGGTCAATTGGAGCGGGAAACACCATATATTTT
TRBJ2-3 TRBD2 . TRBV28 CASSLDISGIRADTQYF TGTGCCAGCAGTTTGGACATTAGCGGGATCAGGGCAGATACGCAGTATTTT
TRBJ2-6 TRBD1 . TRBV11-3 CASSDRGNSGANVLTF TGTGCCAGTTCGGACAGGGGGAACTCTGGGGCCAACGTCCTGACTTTC
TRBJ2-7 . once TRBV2 CASSGLTSAAYEQYF TGTGCCAGCAGTGGACTCACATCGGCCGCCTACGAGCAGTACTTC
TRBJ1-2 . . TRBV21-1 CASSPQGALYGYTF TGTGCCAGCAGCCCCCAGGGGGCTCTATATGGCTACACCTTC
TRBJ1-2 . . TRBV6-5 CASSYVDNYGYTF TGTGCCAGCAGTTACGTAGATAACTATGGCTACACCTTC
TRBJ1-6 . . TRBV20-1 CSASLDNYNSPLHF TGCAGTGCTAGTTTGGACAATTATAATTCACCCCTCCACTTT
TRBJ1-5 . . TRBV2 CASSETWGNQPQHF TGTGCCAGCAGTGAGACTTGGGGCAATCAGCCCCAGCATTTT
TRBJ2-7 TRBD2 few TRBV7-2 CASSPQGTSIYEQYF TGTGCCAGCAGCCCTCAGGGGACTAGCATCTACGAGCAGTACTTC
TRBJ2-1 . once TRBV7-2 CASSLEGSVYNEQFF TGTGCCAGCAGCTTAGAAGGGAGCGTATACAATGAGCAGTTCTTC
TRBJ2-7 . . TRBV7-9 CASSPTSPPPYEQYF TGTGCCAGCAGCCCAACGAGTCCTCCACCGTACGAGCAGTACTTC
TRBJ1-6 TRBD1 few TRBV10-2 CASSGAGGQSSYNSPLHF TGCGCCAGCAGTGGGGCAGGGGGCCAAAGCTCCTATAATTCACCCCTCCACTTT